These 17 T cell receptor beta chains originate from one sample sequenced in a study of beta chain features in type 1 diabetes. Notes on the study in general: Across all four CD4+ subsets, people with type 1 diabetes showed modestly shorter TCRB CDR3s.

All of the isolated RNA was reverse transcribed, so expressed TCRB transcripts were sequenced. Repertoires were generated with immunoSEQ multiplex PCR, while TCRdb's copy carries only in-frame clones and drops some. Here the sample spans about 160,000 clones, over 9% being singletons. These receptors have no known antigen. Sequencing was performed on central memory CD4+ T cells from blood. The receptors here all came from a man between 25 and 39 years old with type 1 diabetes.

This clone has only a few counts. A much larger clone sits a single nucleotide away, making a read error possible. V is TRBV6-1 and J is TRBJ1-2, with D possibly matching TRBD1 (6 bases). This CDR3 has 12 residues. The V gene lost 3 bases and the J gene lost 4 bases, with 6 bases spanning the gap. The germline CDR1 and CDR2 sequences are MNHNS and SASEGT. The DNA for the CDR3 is TGTGCCAGCAGTGACAGGGGCTATGGCTACACCTTC. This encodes CASSDRGYGYTF.

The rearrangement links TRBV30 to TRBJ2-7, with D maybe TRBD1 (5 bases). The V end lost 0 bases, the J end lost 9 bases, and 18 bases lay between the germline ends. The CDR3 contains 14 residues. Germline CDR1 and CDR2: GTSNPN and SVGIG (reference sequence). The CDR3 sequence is CAWSVLGDGRAQYF. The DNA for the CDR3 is TGTGCCTGGAGTGTACTTGGTGACGGCAGGGCGCAGTACTTC.

Here the CDR3 reads CASSLVSGSEQFF. In DNA, the CDR3 is TGTGCCAGCAGCCTGGTGTCCGGTAGTGAGCAGTTCTTC. The chain combines TRBV5-4 with TRBJ2-1; D not certain. This CDR3 spans 13 amino acids. Germline lookup yields CDR1 SGHNT and CDR2 YYREEE (reference sequence). V lost 4 bases and J 9 bases, leaving 14 bases between the germline ends.

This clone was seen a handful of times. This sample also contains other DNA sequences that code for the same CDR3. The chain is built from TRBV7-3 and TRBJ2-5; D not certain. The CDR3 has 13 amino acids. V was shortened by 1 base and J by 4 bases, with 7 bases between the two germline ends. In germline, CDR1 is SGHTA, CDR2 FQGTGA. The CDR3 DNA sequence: TGTGCCAGCAGCTTAAGCGGCGTAGAGACCCAGTACTTC. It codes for CASSLSGVETQYF.

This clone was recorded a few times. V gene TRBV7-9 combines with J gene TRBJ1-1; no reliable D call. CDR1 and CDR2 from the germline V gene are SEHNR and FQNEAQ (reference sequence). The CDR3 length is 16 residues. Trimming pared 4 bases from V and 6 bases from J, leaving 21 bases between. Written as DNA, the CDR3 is TGTGCCAGCAGCTCTCCCCCAACCACCAGGCAGTCTGAAGCTTTCTTT. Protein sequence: CASSSPPTTRQSEAFF.

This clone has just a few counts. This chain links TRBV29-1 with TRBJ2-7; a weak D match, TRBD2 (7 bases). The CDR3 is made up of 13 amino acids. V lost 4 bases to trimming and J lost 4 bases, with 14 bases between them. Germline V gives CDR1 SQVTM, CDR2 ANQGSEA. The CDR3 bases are TGCAGCGTTGGGGGAGGGGGGGGATACGAGCAGTACTTC. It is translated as CSVGGGGGYEQYF.

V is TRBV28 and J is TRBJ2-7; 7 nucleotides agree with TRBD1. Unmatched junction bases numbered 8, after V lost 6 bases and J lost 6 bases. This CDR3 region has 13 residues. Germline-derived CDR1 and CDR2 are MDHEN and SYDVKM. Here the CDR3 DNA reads TGTGCCAGCAGGAAAACAGGGGTGAGCGAGCAGTACTTC. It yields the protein CASRKTGVSEQYF. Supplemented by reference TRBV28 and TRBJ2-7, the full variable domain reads DVKVTQSSRYLVKRTGEKVFLECVQDMDHENMFWYRQDPGLGLRLIYFSYDVKMKEKGDIPEGYSVSREKKERFSLILESASTNQTSMYLCASRKTGVSEQYFGPGTRLTVT.

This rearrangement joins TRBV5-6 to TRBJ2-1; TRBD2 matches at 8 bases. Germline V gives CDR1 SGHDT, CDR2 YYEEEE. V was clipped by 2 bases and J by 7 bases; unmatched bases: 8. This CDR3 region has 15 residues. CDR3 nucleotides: TGTGCCAGCAGCTTCCCGGGACTAGTGGGGAATGAGCAGTTCTTC. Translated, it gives CASSFPGLVGNEQFF.

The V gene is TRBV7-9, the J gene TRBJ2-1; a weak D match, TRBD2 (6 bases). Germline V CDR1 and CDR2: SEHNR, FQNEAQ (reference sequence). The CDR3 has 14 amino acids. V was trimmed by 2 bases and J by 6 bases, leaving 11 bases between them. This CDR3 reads CASSLHGRGNEQFF. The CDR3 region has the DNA TGTGCCAGCAGCTTACACGGGAGAGGCAATGAGCAGTTCTTC.

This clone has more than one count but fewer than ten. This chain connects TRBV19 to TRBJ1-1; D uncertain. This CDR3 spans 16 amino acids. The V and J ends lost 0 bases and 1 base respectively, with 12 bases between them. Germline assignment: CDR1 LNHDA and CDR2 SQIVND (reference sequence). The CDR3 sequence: CASSIEGDWANTEAFF. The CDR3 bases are TGTGCCAGTAGTATAGAGGGCGATTGGGCGAACACTGAAGCTTTCTTT.

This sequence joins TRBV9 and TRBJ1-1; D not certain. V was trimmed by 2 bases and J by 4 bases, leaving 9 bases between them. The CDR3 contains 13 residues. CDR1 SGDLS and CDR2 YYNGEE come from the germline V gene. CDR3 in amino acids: CASSVAESTEAFF. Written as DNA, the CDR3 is TGTGCCAGCAGCGTGGCTGAATCCACTGAAGCTTTCTTT.

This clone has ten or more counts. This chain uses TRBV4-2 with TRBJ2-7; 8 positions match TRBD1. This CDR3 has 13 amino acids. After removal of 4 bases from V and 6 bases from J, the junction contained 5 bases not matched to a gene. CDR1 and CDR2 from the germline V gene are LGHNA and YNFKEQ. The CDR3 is CASSRGQGVEQYF. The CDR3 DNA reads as TGTGCCAGCAGCCGAGGACAGGGAGTCGAGCAGTACTTC.

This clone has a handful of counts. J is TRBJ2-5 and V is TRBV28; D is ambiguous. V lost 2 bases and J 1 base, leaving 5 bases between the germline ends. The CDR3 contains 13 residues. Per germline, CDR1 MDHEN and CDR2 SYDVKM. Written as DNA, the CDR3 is TGTGCCAGCAGTTTAGTAGCCCAAGAGACCCAGTACTTC. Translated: CASSLVAQETQYF.

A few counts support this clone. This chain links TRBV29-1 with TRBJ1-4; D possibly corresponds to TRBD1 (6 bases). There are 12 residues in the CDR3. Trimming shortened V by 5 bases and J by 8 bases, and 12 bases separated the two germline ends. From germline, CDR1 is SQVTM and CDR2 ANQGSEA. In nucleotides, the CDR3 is TGCAGCGTTACAGGGCCGGGGGAAAAACTGTTTTTT. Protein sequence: CSVTGPGEKLFF.

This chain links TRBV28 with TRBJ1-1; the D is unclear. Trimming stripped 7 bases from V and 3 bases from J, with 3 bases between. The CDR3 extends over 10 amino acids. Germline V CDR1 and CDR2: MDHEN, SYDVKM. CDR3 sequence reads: CASTDTEAFF. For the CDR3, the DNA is TGTGCCAGCACCGACACTGAAGCTTTCTTT.

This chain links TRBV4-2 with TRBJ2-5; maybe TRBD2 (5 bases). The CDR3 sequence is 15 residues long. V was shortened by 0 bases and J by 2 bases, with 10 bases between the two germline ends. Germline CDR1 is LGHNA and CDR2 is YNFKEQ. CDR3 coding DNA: TGTGCCAGCAGCCAAGACCGGAGGCCACAAGAGACCCAGTACTTC. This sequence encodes CASSQDRRPQETQYF.

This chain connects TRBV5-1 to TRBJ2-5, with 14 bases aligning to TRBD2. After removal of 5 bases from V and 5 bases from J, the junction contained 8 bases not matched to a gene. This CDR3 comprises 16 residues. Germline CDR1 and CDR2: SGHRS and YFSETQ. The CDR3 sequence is CASRPGTSGSSETQYF. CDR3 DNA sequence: TGCGCCAGCAGGCCGGGGACTAGCGGGAGCTCGGAGACCCAGTACTTC.